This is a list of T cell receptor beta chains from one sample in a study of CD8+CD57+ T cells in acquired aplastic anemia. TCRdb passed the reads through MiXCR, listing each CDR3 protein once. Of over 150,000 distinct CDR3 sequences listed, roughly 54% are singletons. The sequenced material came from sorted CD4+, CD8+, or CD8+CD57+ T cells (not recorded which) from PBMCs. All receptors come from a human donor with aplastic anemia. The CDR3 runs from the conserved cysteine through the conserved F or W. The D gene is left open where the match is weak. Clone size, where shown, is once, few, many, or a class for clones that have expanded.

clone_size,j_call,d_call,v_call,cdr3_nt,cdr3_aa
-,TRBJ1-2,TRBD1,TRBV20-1,TGCAGTGCTAGGGACAGGGGGCGTTTTGGCTACACCTTC,CSARDRGRFGYTF
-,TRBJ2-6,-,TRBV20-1,TGCAGTGCTAGAGATCGGAACTCTGGGGCCAACGTCCTGACTTTC,CSARDRNSGANVLTF
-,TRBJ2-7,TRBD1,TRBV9,TGTGCCAGCAGCGTAGAATTGGGACAGGGGGCCTACGAGCAGTACTTC,CASSVELGQGAYEQYF
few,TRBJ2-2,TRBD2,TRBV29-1,TGCAGCGTGAGAAAAGGACTAGCTGGCGACACCGGGGAGCTGTTTTTT,CSVRKGLAGDTGELFF
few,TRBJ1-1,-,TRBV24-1,TGTGCCACCAGTGATTCGATGAACACTGAAGCTTTCTTT,CATSDSMNTEAFF
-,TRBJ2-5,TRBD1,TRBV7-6,TGTGCCAGCAGCTCGGGCTCAGGGGGCCCCCAAAGAGGGACCCAGTACTTC,CASSSGSGGPQRGTQYF
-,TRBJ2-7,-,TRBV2,TGTGCCAGCAGTGAAGCACAGGTCTCCTACGAGCAGTACTTC,CASSEAQVSYEQYF
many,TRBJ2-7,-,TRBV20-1,TGCGGGGGCAGGGGGGATTTGTCCTACGAGCAGTACTTC,CGGRGDLSYEQYF
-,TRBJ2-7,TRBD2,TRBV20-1,TGCAGTGCAAGGACTAGCGGGGTATACGAGCAGTACTTC,CSARTSGVYEQYF
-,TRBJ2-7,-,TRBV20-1,TGCAGTGCTAGCGGTACAGGGATCGGCTACGAGCAGTACTTC,CSASGTGIGYEQYF
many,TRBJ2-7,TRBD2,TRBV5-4,TGTGCCAGCAGCTTGATAGCGGGGGGAACCTACGAGCAGTACTTC,CASSLIAGGTYEQYF
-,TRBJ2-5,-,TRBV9,TGTGCCAGCAGCGTAGGAGGAAGCCAAGAGACCCAGTACTTC,CASSVGGSQETQYF
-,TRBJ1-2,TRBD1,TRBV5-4,TGTGCCAGCAGCTTTCCGGGACAGGGGGCCTCCAACTATGGCTACACCTTC,CASSFPGQGASNYGYTF
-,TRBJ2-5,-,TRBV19,TGTGCCAGTAGTATAGTTGGAGGCGGACAAGAGACCCAGTACTTC,CASSIVGGGQETQYF
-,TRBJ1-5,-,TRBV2,TGTGCCAGCGGTCCGGGACCCCGGGGTCAGCCCCAGCATTTT,CASGPGPRGQPQHF
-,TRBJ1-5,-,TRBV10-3,TGTGCCATCAGTGACGGAGGGGTTGGCAATCAGCCCCAGCATTTT,CAISDGGVGNQPQHF
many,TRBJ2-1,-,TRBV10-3,TGTGCCATCAGGGATCAGGGACTTAACAATGAGCAGTTCTTC,CAIRDQGLNNEQFF
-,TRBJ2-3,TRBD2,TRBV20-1,TGCAGTGCTAGAGAGCCCGTTTGGGCGGGGGGGGAGGATACGCAGTATTTT,CSAREPVWAGGEDTQYF
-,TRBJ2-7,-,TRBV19,TGTGCCAGTAGTATAGACGGCGCTACCTACGAGCAGTACTTC,CASSIDGATYEQYF
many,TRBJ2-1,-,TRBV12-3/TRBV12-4,TGTGCCAGCAGTTTAGGAGTACTAGACAGCGATGAGCAGTTCTTC,CASSLGVLDSDEQFF
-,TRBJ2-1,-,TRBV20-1,TGCAGTGCTAGGGGGGTTAACAGACCCTACTTCTTC,CSARGVNRPYFF
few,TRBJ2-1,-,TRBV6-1,TGTGCCAGCAGTGAGGCACCCGGGATCTACAATGAGCAGTTCTTC,CASSEAPGIYNEQFF
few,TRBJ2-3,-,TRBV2,TGTGCCAGCAGTGAGACAGTTAGCACAGATACGCAGTATTTT,CASSETVSTDTQYF
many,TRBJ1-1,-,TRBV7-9,TGTGCCAGCAGCTTAGCGGGGGCGGACACTGAAGCTTTCTTT,CASSLAGADTEAFF
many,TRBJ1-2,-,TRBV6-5,TGTGCCAGCAGTTACTCGGAGGGCCTGCGTGGCTACACCTTC,CASSYSEGLRGYTF
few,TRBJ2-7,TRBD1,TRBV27,TGTGCCAGCAGTCTTGGACAGGGGGCCTACTACGAGCAGTACTTC,CASSLGQGAYYEQYF
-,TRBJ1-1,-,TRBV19,TGTGCCAGTAGTCAGTCATACGCGGCTTTCTTT,CASSQSYAAFF
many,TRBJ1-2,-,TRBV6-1,TGTGCCAGCAGTGAATTCGGGGGACTCTATGGCTACACCTTC,CASSEFGGLYGYTF
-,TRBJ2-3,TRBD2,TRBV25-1,TGTGCCAGCAGCGCTGGGACTAGCGGGGGGGCAGATACGCAGTATTTT,CASSAGTSGGADTQYF
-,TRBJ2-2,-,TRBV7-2,TGTGCCAGCAGCCTCGCAGCAGGGGACACCGGGGAGCTGTTTTTT,CASSLAAGDTGELFF